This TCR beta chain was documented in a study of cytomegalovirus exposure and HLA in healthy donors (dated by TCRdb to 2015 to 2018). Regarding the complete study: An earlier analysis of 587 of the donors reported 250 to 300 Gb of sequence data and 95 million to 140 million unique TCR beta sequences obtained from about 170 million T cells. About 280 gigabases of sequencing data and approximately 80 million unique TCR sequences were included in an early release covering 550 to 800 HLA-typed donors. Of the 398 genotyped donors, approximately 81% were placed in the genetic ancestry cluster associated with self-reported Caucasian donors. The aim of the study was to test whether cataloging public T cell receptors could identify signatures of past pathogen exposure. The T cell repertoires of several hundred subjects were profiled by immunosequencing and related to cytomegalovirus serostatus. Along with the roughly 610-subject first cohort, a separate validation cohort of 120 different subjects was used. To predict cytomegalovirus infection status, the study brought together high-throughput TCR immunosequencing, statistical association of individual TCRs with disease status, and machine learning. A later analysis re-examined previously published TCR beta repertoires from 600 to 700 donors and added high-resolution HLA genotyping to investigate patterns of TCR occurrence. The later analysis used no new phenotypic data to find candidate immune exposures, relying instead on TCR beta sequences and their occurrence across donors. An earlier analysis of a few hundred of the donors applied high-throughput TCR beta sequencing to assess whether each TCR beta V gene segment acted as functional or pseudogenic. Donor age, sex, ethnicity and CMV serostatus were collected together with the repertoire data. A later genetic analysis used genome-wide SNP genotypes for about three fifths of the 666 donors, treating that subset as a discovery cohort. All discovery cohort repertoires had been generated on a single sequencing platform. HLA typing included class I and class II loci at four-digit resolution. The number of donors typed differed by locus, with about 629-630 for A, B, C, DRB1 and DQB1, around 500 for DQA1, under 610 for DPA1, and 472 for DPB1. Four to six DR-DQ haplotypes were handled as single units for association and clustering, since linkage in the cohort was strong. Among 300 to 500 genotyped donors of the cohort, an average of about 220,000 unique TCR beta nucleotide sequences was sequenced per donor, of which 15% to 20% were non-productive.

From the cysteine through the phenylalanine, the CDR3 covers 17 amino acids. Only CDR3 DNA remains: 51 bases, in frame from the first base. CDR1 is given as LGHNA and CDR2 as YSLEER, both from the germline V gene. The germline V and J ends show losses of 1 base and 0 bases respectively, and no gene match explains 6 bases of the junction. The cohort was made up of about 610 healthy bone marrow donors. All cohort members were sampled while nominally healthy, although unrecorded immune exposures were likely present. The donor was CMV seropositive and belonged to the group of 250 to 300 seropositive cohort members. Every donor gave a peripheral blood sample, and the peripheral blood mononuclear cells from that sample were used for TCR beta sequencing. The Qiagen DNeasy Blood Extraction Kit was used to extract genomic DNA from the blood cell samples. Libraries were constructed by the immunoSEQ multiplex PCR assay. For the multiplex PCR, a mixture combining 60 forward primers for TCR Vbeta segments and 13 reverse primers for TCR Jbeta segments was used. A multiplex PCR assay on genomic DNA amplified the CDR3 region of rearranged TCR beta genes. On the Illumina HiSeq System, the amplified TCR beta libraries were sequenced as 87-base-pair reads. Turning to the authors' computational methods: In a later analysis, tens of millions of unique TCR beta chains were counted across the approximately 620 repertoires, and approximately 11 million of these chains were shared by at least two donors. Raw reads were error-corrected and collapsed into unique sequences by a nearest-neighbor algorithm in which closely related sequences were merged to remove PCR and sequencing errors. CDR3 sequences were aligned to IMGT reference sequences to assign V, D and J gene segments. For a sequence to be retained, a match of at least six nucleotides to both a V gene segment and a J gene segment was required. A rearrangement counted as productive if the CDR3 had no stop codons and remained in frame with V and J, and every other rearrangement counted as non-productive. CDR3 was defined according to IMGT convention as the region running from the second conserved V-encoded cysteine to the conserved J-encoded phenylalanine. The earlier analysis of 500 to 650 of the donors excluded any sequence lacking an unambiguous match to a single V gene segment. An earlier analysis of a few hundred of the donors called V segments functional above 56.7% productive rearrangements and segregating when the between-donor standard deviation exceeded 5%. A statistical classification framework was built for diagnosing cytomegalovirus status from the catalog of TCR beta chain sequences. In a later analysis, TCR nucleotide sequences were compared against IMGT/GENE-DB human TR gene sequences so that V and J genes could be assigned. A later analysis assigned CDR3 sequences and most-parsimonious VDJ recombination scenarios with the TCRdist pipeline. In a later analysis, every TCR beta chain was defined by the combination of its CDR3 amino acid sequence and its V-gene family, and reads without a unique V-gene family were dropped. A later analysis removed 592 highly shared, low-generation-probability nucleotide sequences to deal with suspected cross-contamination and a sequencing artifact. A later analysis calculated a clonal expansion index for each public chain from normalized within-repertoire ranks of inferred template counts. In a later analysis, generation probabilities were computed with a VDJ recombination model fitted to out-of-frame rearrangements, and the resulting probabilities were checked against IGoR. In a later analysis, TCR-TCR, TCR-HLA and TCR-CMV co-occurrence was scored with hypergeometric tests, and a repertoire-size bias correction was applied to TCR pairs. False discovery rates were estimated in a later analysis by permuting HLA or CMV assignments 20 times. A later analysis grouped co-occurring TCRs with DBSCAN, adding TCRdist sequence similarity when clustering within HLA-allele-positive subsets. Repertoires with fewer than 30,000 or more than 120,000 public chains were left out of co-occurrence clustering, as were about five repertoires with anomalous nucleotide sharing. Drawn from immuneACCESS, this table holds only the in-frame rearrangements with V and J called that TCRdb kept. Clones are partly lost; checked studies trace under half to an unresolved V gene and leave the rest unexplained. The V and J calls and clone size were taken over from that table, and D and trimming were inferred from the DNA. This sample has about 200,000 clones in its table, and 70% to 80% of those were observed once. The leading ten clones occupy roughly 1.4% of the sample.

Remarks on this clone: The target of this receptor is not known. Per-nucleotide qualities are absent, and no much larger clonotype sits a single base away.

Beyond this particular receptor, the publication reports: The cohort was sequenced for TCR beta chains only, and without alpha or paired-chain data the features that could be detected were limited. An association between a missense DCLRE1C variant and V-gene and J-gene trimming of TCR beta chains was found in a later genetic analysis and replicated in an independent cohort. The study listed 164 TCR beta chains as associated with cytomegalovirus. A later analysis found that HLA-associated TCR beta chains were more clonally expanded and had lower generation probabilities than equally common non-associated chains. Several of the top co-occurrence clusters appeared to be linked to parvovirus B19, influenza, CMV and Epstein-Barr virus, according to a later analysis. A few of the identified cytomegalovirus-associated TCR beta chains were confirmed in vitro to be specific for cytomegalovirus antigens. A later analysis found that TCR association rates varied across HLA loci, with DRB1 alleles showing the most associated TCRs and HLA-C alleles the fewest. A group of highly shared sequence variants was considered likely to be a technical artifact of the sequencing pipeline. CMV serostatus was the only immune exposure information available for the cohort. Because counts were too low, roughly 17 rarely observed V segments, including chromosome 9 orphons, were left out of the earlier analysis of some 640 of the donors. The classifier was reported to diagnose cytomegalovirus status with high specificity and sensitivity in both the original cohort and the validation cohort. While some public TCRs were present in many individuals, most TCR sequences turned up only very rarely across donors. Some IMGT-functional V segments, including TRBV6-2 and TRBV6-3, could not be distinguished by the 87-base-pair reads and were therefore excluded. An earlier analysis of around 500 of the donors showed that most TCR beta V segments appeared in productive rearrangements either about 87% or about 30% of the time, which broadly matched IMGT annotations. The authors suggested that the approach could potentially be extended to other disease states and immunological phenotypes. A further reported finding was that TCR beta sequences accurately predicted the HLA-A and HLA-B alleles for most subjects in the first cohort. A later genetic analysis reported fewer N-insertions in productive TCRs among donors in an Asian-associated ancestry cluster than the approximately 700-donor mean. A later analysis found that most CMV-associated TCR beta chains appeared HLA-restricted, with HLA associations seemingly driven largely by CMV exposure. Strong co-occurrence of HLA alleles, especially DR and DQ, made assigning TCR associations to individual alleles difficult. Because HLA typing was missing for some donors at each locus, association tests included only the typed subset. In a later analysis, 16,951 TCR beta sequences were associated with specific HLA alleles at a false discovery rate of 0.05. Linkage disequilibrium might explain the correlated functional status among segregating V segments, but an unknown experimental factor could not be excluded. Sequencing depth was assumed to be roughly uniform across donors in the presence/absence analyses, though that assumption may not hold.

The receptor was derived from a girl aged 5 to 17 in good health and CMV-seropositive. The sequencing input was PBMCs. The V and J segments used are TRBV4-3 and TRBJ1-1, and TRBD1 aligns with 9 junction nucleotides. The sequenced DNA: TGCGCCAGCAGCCAAGGAGGGACAGGGAGAATGAACACTGAAGCTTTCTTT. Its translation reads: CASSQGGTGRMNTEAFF.